A single sample gave rise to the 25 T cell receptor beta chains below, sequenced in a study of OX40 agonist ivuxolimab in advanced cancers. Sequencing used immunoSEQ multiplex PCR; TCRdb keeps in-frame clones, though not all of them. The profile shows about 15,000 clones, about 90% of them singletons. The input for sequencing was CD4+ or CD8+ T cells sorted from blood, taken in a trial of the OX40 agonist ivuxolimab. These receptor sequences come from an adult with an advanced solid tumor such as melanoma, head and neck, liver or kidney cancer.

V and J are TRBV30 and TRBJ2-7; 8 positions match TRBD2. This CDR3 has 13 residues. Trimming at V came to 0 bases and at J to 6 bases, leaving 4 bases not matched to a gene. CDR1 and CDR2 from the germline V gene are GTSNPN and SVGIG (reference sequence). CDR3 nucleotides: TGTGCCTGGAGTGTAGGCGGGAGGTCCGAGCAGTACTTC. Its translation is CAWSVGGRSEQYF.

J is TRBJ2-2 and V is TRBV4-2, with 13 nucleotides matching TRBD2. This CDR3 has 17 residues. The germline V gene encodes CDR1 LGHNA and CDR2 YNFKEQ. With V trimmed by 4 bases and J by 1 base, 3 bases remained unmatched. CDR3 nucleotides: TGTGCCAGCAGCCCGGGACTAGCGGGAAGGAACACCGGGGAGCTGTTTTTT. Translating it yields CASSPGLAGRNTGELFF.

This clone was picked up a small number of times. The rearrangement uses TRBV19 and TRBJ2-7; D is possibly TRBD2 (6 bases). The germline gives CDR1 LNHDA, CDR2 SQIVND (reference sequence). V was pared by 1 base and J by 1 base, with 11 bases between. CDR3 length: 15 residues. CDR3 sequence reads: CASSIGTGGSYEQYF. In nucleotides, the CDR3 is TGTGCCAGTAGTATAGGCACAGGAGGGTCCTACGAGCAGTACTTC. The variable domain in full, completed from reference TRBV19 and TRBJ2-7, reads DGGITQSPKYLFRKEGQNVTLSCEQNLNHDAMYWYRQDPGQGLRLIYYSQIVNDFQKGDIAEGYSVSREKKESFPLTVTSAQKNPTAFYLCASSIGTGGSYEQYFGPGTRLTVT.

V gene TRBV11-2 combines with J gene TRBJ2-1; 11 bases align to TRBD1. The CDR3 is made up of 14 amino acids. Germline V gene lookup returns CDR1 SGHAT and CDR2 FQNNGV. V trimming: 5 bases; J trimming: 6 bases; junction bases outside the gene matches: 3. CDR3 nucleotides: TGTGCCAGCAGCGGTGGGACAGGGGGCAATGAGCAGTTCTTC. Translated: CASSGGTGGNEQFF.

The chain has TRBV9 and TRBJ1-2, with TRBD1 identical over 8 bases. Trimming took 4 bases from V and 6 from J; bases not matched to a gene: 14. The germline V gene encodes CDR1 SGDLS and CDR2 YYNGEE. The CDR3 runs to 16 residues. CDR3 sequence (DNA): TGTGCCAGCAGCCCCCGTTACCTGGGGACAGGAAATGGCTACACCTTC. It specifies CASSPRYLGTGNGYTF. Based on the CDR3 plus reference TRBV9 and TRBJ1-2, the full variable domain is DSGVTQTPKHLITATGQRVTLRCSPRSGDLSVYWYQQSLDQGLQFLIQYYNGEERAKGNILERFSAQQFPDLHSELNLSSLELGDSALYFCASSPRYLGTGNGYTFGSGTRLTVV.

This chain links TRBV9 with TRBJ1-1; unclear D gene. The V end lost 5 bases, the J end lost 4 bases, and 12 bases lay between the germline ends. Per germline, CDR1 SGDLS and CDR2 YYNGEE. This CDR3 region has 13 residues. CDR3 protein: CASRVVGTTEAFF. The CDR3 coding sequence is TGTGCCAGCAGAGTGGTGGGAACCACTGAAGCTTTCTTT. The variable domain in full, with the rest retrieved from reference TRBV9 and TRBJ1-1, is DSGVTQTPKHLITATGQRVTLRCSPRSGDLSVYWYQQSLDQGLQFLIQYYNGEERAKGNILERFSAQQFPDLHSELNLSSLELGDSALYFCASRVVGTTEAFFGQGTRLTVV.

This rearrangement joins TRBV5-1 to TRBJ2-1; 9 bases line up with TRBD1. V gave up 1 base and J gave up 0 bases; unmatched junction bases: 8. The CDR3 totals 18 residues. The germline V gene encodes CDR1 SGHRS and CDR2 YFSETQ. This chain's CDR3 is CASSLRGTGFGSYNEQFF. The CDR3 DNA is TGCGCCAGCAGCTTGAGGGGGACAGGGTTTGGCTCCTACAATGAGCAGTTCTTC.

This chain connects TRBV29-1 to TRBJ2-2, with D tentatively TRBD1 (5 bases). With 0 bases removed from V and 5 bases from J, the gap between germline ends came to 7 bases. The germline V gene has CDR1 SQVTM and CDR2 ANQGSEA. The CDR3 extends over 13 amino acids. The CDR3 DNA reads as TGCAGCGTTGAAGAGACAGTTACCGGGGAGCTGTTTTTT. It yields the protein CSVEETVTGELFF.

This chain connects TRBV5-1 to TRBJ2-1, with D possibly being TRBD2 (6 bases). Germline V gene data show CDR1 as SGHRS and CDR2 as YFSETQ. V was trimmed by 0 bases and J by 2 bases, leaving 9 bases between them. CDR3 length: 15 residues. In DNA form, the CDR3 reads TGCGCCAGCAGCTTGGGCGGGATCGCCTACAATGAGCAGTTCTTC. Translating it yields CASSLGGIAYNEQFF.

This clone was seen a single time. This sequence joins TRBV27 and TRBJ2-7; no definite D call. The CDR3 length is 10 residues. Germline V gene data show CDR1 as MNHEY and CDR2 as SMNVEV (reference sequence). Trimming removed 6 bases from V and 5 bases from J, with 5 bases in between. CDR3 in DNA: TGTGCCAGCAGACGGAACGAGCAGTACTTC. Translated: CASRRNEQYF.

The V and J genes are TRBV10-1 and TRBJ1-3; D perhaps matches TRBD1 (5 bases). V lost 3 bases to trimming and J lost 3 bases, with 18 bases between them. Germline V gene data show CDR1 as WNHNN and CDR2 as SYGVQD (reference sequence). The CDR3 runs 17 residues. The CDR3 here is CASSEFPMTTDGNTIYF. The CDR3 DNA reads TGCGCCAGCAGTGAATTCCCTATGACGACAGATGGAAACACCATATATTTT.

The chain uses TRBV29-1 and TRBJ2-3; D is ambiguous. V lost 0 bases and J 4 bases, leaving 5 bases between the germline ends. This CDR3 is built from 12 residues. Germline CDR1 and CDR2: SQVTM and ANQGSEA. The CDR3 DNA reads as TGCAGCGTTGAAGATGGTCCAGATACGCAGTATTTT. Protein sequence: CSVEDGPDTQYF.

The chain uses TRBV30 and TRBJ1-4; the D is unclear. Germline V gene sequence: CDR1 GTSNPN, CDR2 SVGIG (reference sequence). The CDR3 covers 16 residues. Trimming stripped 4 bases from V and 2 bases from J, with 17 bases between. This CDR3 is CAWIASTPGTNEKLFF. DNA for the CDR3: TGTGCCTGGATTGCCTCCACACCCGGGACTAATGAAAAACTGTTTTTT.

This chain connects TRBV11-1 to TRBJ2-3, with 8 bases that match TRBD1. CDR1 and CDR2 from the germline V gene are SGHAT and FQDESV (reference sequence). Unmatched junction bases numbered 11, after V lost 6 bases and J lost 6 bases. The CDR3 totals 15 residues. In nucleotides, the CDR3 is TGTGCCAGCAGTTCCCCCGGGACAGGCTTGGATACGCAGTATTTT. It yields the protein CASSSPGTGLDTQYF.

V gene TRBV13 combines with J gene TRBJ2-7; D not certain. Per the germline V gene, CDR1 is PRHDT and CDR2 is FYEKMQ (reference sequence). The CDR3 is made up of 14 amino acids. V lost 1 base and J 1 base, leaving 8 bases between the germline ends. In DNA form, the CDR3 reads TGTGCCAGCAGCTTAGAATCGGCATCCTACGAGCAGTACTTC. Translated: CASSLESASYEQYF.

The chain joins TRBV5-1 to TRBJ1-4; D is possibly TRBD1 (5 bases). The CDR3 loop spans 16 amino acids. The germline V gene has CDR1 SGHRS and CDR2 YFSETQ. The V gene lost 4 bases and the J gene lost 8 bases, with 21 bases spanning the gap. The chain's CDR3 is CASSLLAGAQSEKLFF. The CDR3 nucleotides read TGCGCCAGCAGCCTGCTTGCCGGGGCCCAGAGCGAAAAACTGTTTTTT.

This clone was counted a single time. This sequence joins TRBV27 and TRBJ2-3, with TRBD1 matching over 10 bases. Per germline, CDR1 MNHEY and CDR2 SMNVEV (reference sequence). The length of the CDR3 is 15 residues. The junction had 5 bases not matched to a gene; V was cut back by 6 bases and J by 2 bases. The CDR3 region has the DNA TGTGCCAGCAGACCGGGACAGGGGATCACAGATACGCAGTATTTT. Its translation: CASRPGQGITDTQYF.

The V and J genes are TRBV9 and TRBJ2-2; 8 bases align to TRBD2. CDR3 size: 16 residues. J lost 8 bases, V lost 4 bases, and 13 bases had no gene match. The germline CDR1 and CDR2 sequences are SGDLS and YYNGEE. CDR3 DNA sequence: TGTGCCAGCAGCTTAAGCGGGAGATCATCGCAGGGGGAGCTGTTTTTT. Amino acids: CASSLSGRSSQGELFF.

This chain links TRBV29-1 with TRBJ2-3; 7 bases align to TRBD1. CDR1 and CDR2 (germline): SQVTM, ANQGSEA. CDR3 length: 18 residues. V lost 5 bases and J lost 4; bases outside the gene matches: 21. The CDR3 reads CSVLQIAGDRRSADTQYF. The CDR3 region has the DNA TGCAGCGTTTTACAAATAGCCGGGGACAGACGGAGCGCAGATACGCAGTATTTT.

The chain recombines TRBV6-1 with TRBJ2-5, with D hard to call. The V gene lost 10 bases and the J gene lost 2 bases, with 20 bases spanning the gap. Germline V gene lookup returns CDR1 MNHNS and CDR2 SASEGT. CDR3 length equals 15 residues. The CDR3 sequence: CAIPGPTGFQETQYF. DNA of the CDR3: TGTGCCATACCGGGCCCGACGGGTTTTCAAGAGACCCAGTACTTC.

The chain employs TRBV5-1 and TRBJ2-3; D is uncertain. V lost 0 bases and J 5 bases, leaving 4 bases between the germline ends. CDR1 SGHRS and CDR2 YFSETQ come from the germline V gene. The CDR3 covers 12 residues. CDR3 protein: CASSLGLDTQYF. CDR3 bases: TGCGCCAGCAGCTTGGGACTAGATACGCAGTATTTT.

The chain links TRBV19 to TRBJ1-3; 7 bases are a match to TRBD1. The trim removed 5 bases at V and 0 bases at J, leaving 4 bases unmatched. The CDR3 loop spans 15 amino acids. Germline V gene lookup returns CDR1 LNHDA and CDR2 SQIVND (reference sequence). CDR3 in DNA: TGTGCCAGTAGTTTGGGACAGCTCTCTGGAAACACCATATATTTT. Translated, it gives CASSLGQLSGNTIYF.

This clone has a single count. This chain uses TRBV28 with TRBJ2-5; TRBD1 agrees at 7 bases. The CDR3 is made up of 17 amino acids. Germline values: CDR1 MDHEN, CDR2 SYDVKM. Trimming cost V 6 bases and J 2 bases; bases outside gene matches: 15. DNA for the CDR3: TGTGCCAGCAGCTACCCTACCTCCGGGACAGAACAAGAGACCCAGTACTTC. This translates into CASSYPTSGTEQETQYF.

V usage is TRBV28 and J usage is TRBJ2-5; D possibly corresponds to TRBD2 (5 bases). This CDR3 comprises 14 residues. Trimming left V 2 bases short and J 5 bases short, with 12 bases between. Germline V gene sequence: CDR1 MDHEN, CDR2 SYDVKM. CDR3: CASSLLAGYETQYF. The CDR3 nucleotides are TGTGCCAGCAGTTTACTAGCTGGGTATGAGACCCAGTACTTC.

V gene TRBV19 combines with J gene TRBJ2-1, with D unresolved. The CDR3 totals 13 residues. Germline CDR1 LNHDA, CDR2 SQIVND (reference sequence). Trimming shortened V by 2 bases and J by 7 bases, and 9 bases separated the two germline ends. CDR3 in DNA: TGTGCCAGTAGTATACTACCATGGAATGAGCAGTTCTTC. It translates to CASSILPWNEQFF.